These T cell receptor beta chains were read from a single sample in a study of shared clonotypes between healthy human individuals. The table came from immunoSEQ multiplex PCR; TCRdb's copy has only in-frame clones and leaves some out. The top ten hold roughly 1.2% of the sample, which has over 1.4 million clones, about 96% seen once. Sequencing was carried out using naive CD4+ T cells sorted from blood. The receptor source for this set is a man aged 25 to 40 in good health. CDR3s include the opening cysteine and the closing phenylalanine or tryptophan. A D gene is named only where the DNA matches it firmly. Not all rows give a size; the values are once, few, many and, for expanded clones, a class.

CDR3 protein: CASRNSGGSYEQYF
CDR3 DNA: TGTGCCAGCAGGAATAGCGGGGGATCCTACGAGCAGTACTTC
V gene: TRBV6-5
J gene: TRBJ2-7
D gene: TRBD2
clone size: .

CDR3 protein: CASSFTGRYTDTQYF
CDR3 DNA: TGTGCCAGCAGCTTTACAGGCCGATACACAGATACGCAGTATTTT
V gene: TRBV5-6
J gene: TRBJ2-3
D gene: .
clone size: once

CDR3 protein: CASSSLSTEAFF
CDR3 DNA: TGTGCCAGCAGCTCCCTGTCCACTGAAGCTTTCTTT
V gene: TRBV11-2
J gene: TRBJ1-1
D gene: .
clone size: .

CDR3 protein: CASTFTTVGSGNTIYF
CDR3 DNA: TGTGCCAGCACCTTCACGACAGTCGGCTCTGGAAACACCATATATTTT
V gene: TRBV14
J gene: TRBJ1-3
D gene: .
clone size: .

CDR3 protein: CASSFLELAGGSLSSYNEQFF
CDR3 DNA: TGTGCCAGCAGTTTTCTGGAACTAGCGGGAGGATCATTGAGCTCCTACAATGAGCAGTTCTTC
V gene: TRBV28
J gene: TRBJ2-1
D gene: TRBD2
clone size: once

CDR3 protein: CASSIDRTDQPQHF
CDR3 DNA: TGTGCCAGTAGTATAGACAGGACCGATCAGCCCCAGCATTTT
V gene: TRBV19
J gene: TRBJ1-5
D gene: .
clone size: .

CDR3 protein: CASSGLSPRGTEAFF
CDR3 DNA: TGTGCCAGCAGCGGACTCAGCCCCAGAGGGACTGAAGCTTTCTTT
V gene: TRBV9
J gene: TRBJ1-1
D gene: .
clone size: .

CDR3 protein: CASCVPLAGGPDTQYF
CDR3 DNA: TGCGCCAGCTGCGTGCCACTAGCGGGAGGGCCAGATACGCAGTATTTT
V gene: TRBV5-1
J gene: TRBJ2-3
D gene: TRBD2
clone size: .

CDR3 protein: CASSAGTDYGYTF
CDR3 DNA: TGTGCCAGCAGTGCCGGGACAGACTATGGCTACACCTTC
V gene: TRBV5-4
J gene: TRBJ1-2
D gene: TRBD1
clone size: .

CDR3 protein: CASSVNGETGYTF
CDR3 DNA: TGTGCCAGCAGCGTGAATGGAGAAACGGGCTACACCTTC
V gene: TRBV5-4
J gene: TRBJ1-2
D gene: .
clone size: .

CDR3 protein: CATPGGPGSGELFF
CDR3 DNA: TGTGCCACCCCGGGGGGGCCGGGATCCGGGGAGCTGTTTTTT
V gene: TRBV7-2
J gene: TRBJ2-2
D gene: TRBD2
clone size: .

CDR3 protein: CASSIGVDGELFF
CDR3 DNA: TGTGCCAGTAGTATAGGGGTTGACGGGGAGCTGTTTTTT
V gene: TRBV19
J gene: TRBJ2-2
D gene: .
clone size: .

CDR3 protein: CASSRGPGEKLFF
CDR3 DNA: TGTGCCAGCAGCCGGGGGCCGGGTGAAAAACTGTTTTTT
V gene: TRBV14
J gene: TRBJ1-4
D gene: .
clone size: once

CDR3 protein: CASGTGAGTGELFF
CDR3 DNA: TGTGCCAGCGGGACAGGGGCAGGGACCGGGGAGCTGTTTTTT
V gene: TRBV5-6
J gene: TRBJ2-2
D gene: TRBD1
clone size: .

CDR3 protein: CASSLVNGANYEQYF
CDR3 DNA: TGTGCCAGCAGCTTAGTCAACGGGGCGAACTACGAGCAGTACTTC
V gene: TRBV7-9
J gene: TRBJ2-7
D gene: .
clone size: .

CDR3 protein: CASSLGNRGLHEQYF
CDR3 DNA: TGTGCCAGCAGCCTAGGAAATAGGGGTCTCCACGAGCAGTACTTC
V gene: TRBV7-2
J gene: TRBJ2-7
D gene: .
clone size: .

CDR3 protein: CASSVRLAWEQFF
CDR3 DNA: TGTGCCAGCTCCGTTAGGTTAGCTTGGGAGCAGTTCTTC
V gene: TRBV18
J gene: TRBJ2-1
D gene: .
clone size: .

CDR3 protein: CASSLSAGGNTEAFF
CDR3 DNA: TGTGCCAGCAGTTTATCGGCAGGGGGGAACACTGAAGCTTTCTTT
V gene: TRBV28
J gene: TRBJ1-1
D gene: TRBD1
clone size: .

CDR3 protein: CASSLRLAGGGYHEQFF
CDR3 DNA: TGTGCCAGCAGCTTAAGGCTAGCGGGAGGTGGGTATCATGAGCAGTTCTTC
V gene: TRBV11-1
J gene: TRBJ2-1
D gene: TRBD2
clone size: .

CDR3 protein: CASSRLGETQYF
CDR3 DNA: TGTGCCAGTAGTCGCTTGGGGGAGACCCAGTACTTC
V gene: TRBV19
J gene: TRBJ2-5
D gene: .
clone size: .

CDR3 protein: CASSLFSGSYNEQFF
CDR3 DNA: TGTGCCAGCAGCTTATTTTCGGGCTCCTACAATGAGCAGTTCTTC
V gene: TRBV13
J gene: TRBJ2-1
D gene: .
clone size: .

CDR3 protein: CASSLRSAGGSPGELFF
CDR3 DNA: TGTGCCAGCAGCTTGCGTTCGGCGGGAGGGTCACCCGGGGAGCTGTTTTTT
V gene: TRBV7-6
J gene: TRBJ2-2
D gene: TRBD2
clone size: .

CDR3 protein: CASSCLLTASYEQYF
CDR3 DNA: TGTGCCAGCAGCTGCCTACTGACAGCTTCCTACGAGCAGTACTTC
V gene: TRBV9
J gene: TRBJ2-7
D gene: .
clone size: .

CDR3 protein: CASSSWDGSSGNTIYF
CDR3 DNA: TGCGCCAGCAGCTCCTGGGACGGCAGCTCTGGAAACACCATATATTTT
V gene: TRBV5-1
J gene: TRBJ1-3
D gene: .
clone size: once

CDR3 protein: CASSFPLAGGEQYF
CDR3 DNA: TGCGCCAGCAGCTTTCCCCTAGCGGGAGGCGAGCAGTACTTC
V gene: TRBV5-1
J gene: TRBJ2-7
D gene: TRBD2
clone size: .

CDR3 protein: CSAGLAGETQYF
CDR3 DNA: TGCAGCGCTGGACTAGCGGGAGAGACCCAGTACTTC
V gene: TRBV29-1
J gene: TRBJ2-5
D gene: TRBD2
clone size: .

CDR3 protein: CASSFARSSYNEQFF
CDR3 DNA: TGTGCCAGCAGCTTTGCCAGAAGCTCCTACAATGAGCAGTTCTTC
V gene: TRBV27
J gene: TRBJ2-1
D gene: .
clone size: .

CDR3 protein: CASSPTSGTDTQYF
CDR3 DNA: TGTGCCAGCTCACCAACTAGCGGAACAGATACGCAGTATTTT
V gene: TRBV18
J gene: TRBJ2-3
D gene: TRBD2
clone size: once

CDR3 protein: CASSGSGLGAYEQYF
CDR3 DNA: TGTGCCAGCAGTGGTTCGGGACTGGGGGCCTACGAGCAGTACTTC
V gene: TRBV28
J gene: TRBJ2-7
D gene: .
clone size: .

CDR3 protein: CASSPLGLAGGGETQYF
CDR3 DNA: TGTGCCAGCTCACCACTGGGGCTAGCGGGAGGTGGAGAGACCCAGTACTTC
V gene: TRBV18
J gene: TRBJ2-5
D gene: TRBD2
clone size: .

CDR3 protein: CASSLKASETQYF
CDR3 DNA: TGTGCCAGCAGCTTAAAGGCCTCGGAGACCCAGTACTTC
V gene: TRBV7-2
J gene: TRBJ2-5
D gene: .
clone size: .

CDR3 protein: CASSPAGNTEAFF
CDR3 DNA: TGTGCCAGCTCACCCGCCGGGAACACTGAAGCTTTCTTT
V gene: TRBV18
J gene: TRBJ1-1
D gene: .
clone size: .

CDR3 protein: CASSQQHPGTSGRRYEQYF
CDR3 DNA: TGCGCCAGCAGCCAGCAACACCCCGGGACTAGCGGGAGAAGGTACGAGCAGTACTTC
V gene: TRBV5-1
J gene: TRBJ2-7
D gene: TRBD2
clone size: .

CDR3 protein: CASSTGTINGYTF
CDR3 DNA: TGTGCCAGCAGCACCGGGACAATCAATGGCTACACCTTC
V gene: TRBV28
J gene: TRBJ1-2
D gene: .
clone size: .

CDR3 protein: CASSKFRDRFNQPQHF
CDR3 DNA: TGTGCCAGCAGCAAATTCCGGGACAGATTCAATCAGCCCCAGCATTTT
V gene: TRBV21-1
J gene: TRBJ1-5
D gene: .
clone size: .

CDR3 protein: CASSSPAGQGSNEQFF
CDR3 DNA: TGTGCCAGCAGCAGTCCTGCGGGACAGGGGTCCAATGAGCAGTTCTTC
V gene: TRBV7-8
J gene: TRBJ2-1
D gene: TRBD1
clone size: .

CDR3 protein: CASSPLGTGQWANEKLFF
CDR3 DNA: TGTGCCAGCAGCCCCTTGGGAACAGGGCAGTGGGCTAATGAAAAACTGTTTTTT
V gene: TRBV11-2
J gene: TRBJ1-4
D gene: .
clone size: .

CDR3 protein: CASSSGGLAGASYNEQFF
CDR3 DNA: TGTGCCAGTAGTAGTGGGGGACTAGCGGGCGCCTCCTACAATGAGCAGTTCTTC
V gene: TRBV19
J gene: TRBJ2-1
D gene: TRBD2
clone size: .

CDR3 protein: CASSSPGQDSNYGYTF
CDR3 DNA: TGTGCCAGCAGTTCCCCTGGACAAGACTCTAACTATGGCTACACCTTC
V gene: TRBV6-5
J gene: TRBJ1-2
D gene: .
clone size: .

CDR3 protein: CASSEQGGLREKLFF
CDR3 DNA: TGCGCCAGCAGCGAACAGGGTGGTCTCCGTGAAAAACTGTTTTTT
V gene: TRBV5-1
J gene: TRBJ1-4
D gene: .
clone size: .

CDR3 protein: CASSTPAGGPYEQFF
CDR3 DNA: TGTGCCAGCAGTACCCCAGCGGGAGGGCCCTATGAGCAGTTCTTC
V gene: TRBV27
J gene: TRBJ2-1
D gene: TRBD2
clone size: .

CDR3 protein: CASSLVREGTDTQYF
CDR3 DNA: TGCGCCAGCAGCTTGGTACGGGAGGGAACAGATACGCAGTATTTT
V gene: TRBV5-1
J gene: TRBJ2-3
D gene: TRBD2
clone size: .

CDR3 protein: CASIRDREAGANVLTF
CDR3 DNA: TGTGCCAGCATCCGGGACAGGGAGGCTGGGGCCAACGTCCTGACTTTC
V gene: TRBV2
J gene: TRBJ2-6
D gene: TRBD1
clone size: .

CDR3 protein: CASRRTGTSDEAFF
CDR3 DNA: TGCGCCAGCAGGCGTACCGGGACATCGGATGAAGCTTTCTTT
V gene: TRBV5-1
J gene: TRBJ1-1
D gene: .
clone size: once

CDR3 protein: CASSVTAWGEQYF
CDR3 DNA: TGTGCCAGCAGCGTTACAGCGTGGGGGGAGCAGTACTTC
V gene: TRBV7-3
J gene: TRBJ2-7
D gene: .
clone size: .